The sequence of this T cell receptor beta chain was determined in a study of beta chain features in type 1 diabetes. The entirety of the isolated RNA underwent reverse transcription, so expressed TCRB transcripts were sequenced. This table comes from immunoSEQ multiplex PCR, and its TCRdb copy is limited to in-frame clones, with some not included. The sample includes 970,000 or so clones, 17% seen only once; the top ten take 0.02% to 0.025%. Looked up from germline, CDR1 is SEHNR and CDR2 is FQNEAQ (reference sequence). The CDR3 has 17 residues. Germline trimming cut 7 bases from V and 7 bases from J; bases unmatched to any gene: 18. There was one heparinised blood draw per donor, averaging about 120 mL. This clone has more than one count but fewer than ten. The target antigen is unknown. The study, taken as a whole, reports: Patients and controls would be equally affected if PCR favored shorter templates. Within patients, naive, central memory and Treg TCRB repertoires seemed more similar than within healthy donors. VDJ junctions from patients with type 1 diabetes contained fewer insertions and more deletions.

The chain combines TRBV7-9 with TRBJ2-1; TRBD2 agrees at 8 bases. The specimen sequenced was naive CD4+ T cells from blood. The clonotype was recovered from a woman younger than 30 in good health. The CDR3 DNA reads TGTGCCAGCATCTCATCTATCGGACTAGCAGAGGCAAATGAGCAGTTCTTC. Encoded protein: CASISSIGLAEANEQFF. The full variable domain, completed using reference TRBV7-9 and TRBJ2-1, is DTGVSQNPRHKITKRGQNVTFRCDPISEHNRLYWYRQTLGQGPEFLTYFQNEAQLEKSRLLSDRFSAERPKGSFSTLEIQRTEQGDSAMYLCASISSIGLAEANEQFFGPGTRLTVL.